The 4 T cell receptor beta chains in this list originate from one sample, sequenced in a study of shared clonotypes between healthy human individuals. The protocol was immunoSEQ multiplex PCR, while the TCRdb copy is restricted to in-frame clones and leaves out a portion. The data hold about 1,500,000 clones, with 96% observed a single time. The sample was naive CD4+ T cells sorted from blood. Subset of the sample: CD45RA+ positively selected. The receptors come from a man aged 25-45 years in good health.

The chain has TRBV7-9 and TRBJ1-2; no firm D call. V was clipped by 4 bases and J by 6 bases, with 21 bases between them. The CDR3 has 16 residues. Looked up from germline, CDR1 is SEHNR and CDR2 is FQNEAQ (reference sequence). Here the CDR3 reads CASSSQHSETVDGYTF. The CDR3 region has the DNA TGTGCCAGCAGCTCACAACACTCGGAGACGGTGGATGGCTACACCTTC.

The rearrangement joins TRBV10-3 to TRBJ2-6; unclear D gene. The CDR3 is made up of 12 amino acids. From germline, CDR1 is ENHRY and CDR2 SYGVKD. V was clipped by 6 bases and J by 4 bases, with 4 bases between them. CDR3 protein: CAIRGGANVLTF. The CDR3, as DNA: TGTGCCATCAGGGGAGGGGCCAACGTCCTGACTTTC.

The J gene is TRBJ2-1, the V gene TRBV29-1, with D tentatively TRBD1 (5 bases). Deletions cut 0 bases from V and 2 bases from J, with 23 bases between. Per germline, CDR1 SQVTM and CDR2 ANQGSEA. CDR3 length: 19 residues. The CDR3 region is CSVEDQGGAGLRAYNEQFF. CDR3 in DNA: TGCAGCGTTGAAGATCAGGGTGGTGCAGGGCTAAGGGCCTACAATGAGCAGTTCTTC.

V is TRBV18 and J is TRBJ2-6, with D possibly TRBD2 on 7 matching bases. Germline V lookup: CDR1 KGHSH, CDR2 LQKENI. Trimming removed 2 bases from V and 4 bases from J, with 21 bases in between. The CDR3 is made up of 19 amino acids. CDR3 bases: TGTGCCAGCTCACCATTGCCAACGGGGGGCCTCTTGGGGGCCAACGTCCTGACTTTC. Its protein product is CASSPLPTGGLLGANVLTF.